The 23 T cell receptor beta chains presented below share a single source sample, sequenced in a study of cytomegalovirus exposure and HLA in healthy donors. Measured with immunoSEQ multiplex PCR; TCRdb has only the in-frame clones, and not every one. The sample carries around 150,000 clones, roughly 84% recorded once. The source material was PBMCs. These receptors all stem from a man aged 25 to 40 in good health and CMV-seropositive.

CDR3 in amino acids: CASSLTGEQYF. The CDR3 bases are TGTGCCAGCAGCTTAACGGGGGAGCAGTACTTC. The genes are TRBV11-2 and TRBJ2-7, with D possibly being TRBD2 (5 bases). In germline, CDR1 is SGHAT, CDR2 FQNNGV. The CDR3 loop spans 11 amino acids. Trimming took 2 bases from V and 7 from J, leaving 6 bases between them.

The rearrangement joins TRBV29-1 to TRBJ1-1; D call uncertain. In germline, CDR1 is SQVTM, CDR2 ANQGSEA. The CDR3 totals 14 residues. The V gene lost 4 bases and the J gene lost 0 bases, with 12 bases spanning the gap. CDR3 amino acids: CSVGEKYMNTEAFF. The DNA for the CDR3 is TGCAGCGTTGGGGAGAAGTACATGAACACTGAAGCTTTCTTT. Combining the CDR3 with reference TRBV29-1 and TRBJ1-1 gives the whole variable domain SAVISQKPSRDICQRGTSLTIQCQVDSQVTMMFWYRQQPGQSLTLIATANQGSEATYESGFVIDKFPISRPNLTFSTLTVSNMSPEDSSIYLCSVGEKYMNTEAFFGQGTRLTVV.

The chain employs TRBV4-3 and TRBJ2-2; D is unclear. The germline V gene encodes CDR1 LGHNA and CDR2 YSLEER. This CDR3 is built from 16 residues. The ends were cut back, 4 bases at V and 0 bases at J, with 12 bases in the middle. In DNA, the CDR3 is TGCGCCAGCAGCCTAGACCGGAGACCGAACACCGGGGAGCTGTTTTTT. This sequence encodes CASSLDRRPNTGELFF.

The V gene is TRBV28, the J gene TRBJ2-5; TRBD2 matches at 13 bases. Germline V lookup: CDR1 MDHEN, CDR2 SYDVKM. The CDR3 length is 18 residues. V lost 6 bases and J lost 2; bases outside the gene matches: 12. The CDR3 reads CASRRTSGGANRQETQYF. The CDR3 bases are TGTGCCAGCAGACGAACTAGCGGGGGGGCCAACCGGCAAGAGACCCAGTACTTC.

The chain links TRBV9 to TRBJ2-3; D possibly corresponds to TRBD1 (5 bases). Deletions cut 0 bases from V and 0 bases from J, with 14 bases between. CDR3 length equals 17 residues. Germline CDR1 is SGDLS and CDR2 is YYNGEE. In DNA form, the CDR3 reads TGTGCCAGCAGCGTAGGGGCCCTCCAGGGAAGCACAGATACGCAGTATTTT. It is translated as CASSVGALQGSTDTQYF.

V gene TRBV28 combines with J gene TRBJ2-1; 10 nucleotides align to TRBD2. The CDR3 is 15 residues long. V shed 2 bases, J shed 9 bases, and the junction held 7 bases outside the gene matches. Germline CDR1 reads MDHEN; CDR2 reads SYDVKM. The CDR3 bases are TGTGCCAGCAGTTTAGGGCTAGCGGGAGCTAGTGAGCAGTTCTTC. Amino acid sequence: CASSLGLAGASEQFF.

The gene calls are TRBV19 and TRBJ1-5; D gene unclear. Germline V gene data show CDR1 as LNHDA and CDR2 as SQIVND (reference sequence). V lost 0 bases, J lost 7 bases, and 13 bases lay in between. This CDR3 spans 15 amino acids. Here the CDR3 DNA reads TGTGCCAGTAGTATAGAGTCGACTTTTAACCAGCCCCAGCATTTT. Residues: CASSIESTFNQPQHF.

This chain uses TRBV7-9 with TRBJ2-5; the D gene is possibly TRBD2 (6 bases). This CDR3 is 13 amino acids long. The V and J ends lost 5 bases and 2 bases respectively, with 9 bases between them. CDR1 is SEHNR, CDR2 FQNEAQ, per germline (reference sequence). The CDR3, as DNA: TGTGCCAGCAGCGCGGACTATCAAGAGACCCAGTACTTC. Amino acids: CASSADYQETQYF.

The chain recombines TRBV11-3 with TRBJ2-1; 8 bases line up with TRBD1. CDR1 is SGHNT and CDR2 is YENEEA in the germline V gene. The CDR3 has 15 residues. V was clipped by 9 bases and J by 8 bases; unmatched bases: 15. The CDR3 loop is CASAQGGTFRDEQFF. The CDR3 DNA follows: TGTGCCAGTGCACAGGGGGGAACCTTTAGGGATGAGCAGTTCTTC.

The DNA of the CDR3 is TGTGCCAGCAGTACGGTTAGCGGCAATCAGCCCCAGCATTTT. This codes for CASSTVSGNQPQHF. This rearrangement joins TRBV6-5 to TRBJ1-5; D not resolved. The CDR3 has 14 residues. The V end was cut by 5 bases, the J end by 2 bases, with 10 bases between. Germline-derived CDR1 and CDR2 are MNHEY and SVGAGI.

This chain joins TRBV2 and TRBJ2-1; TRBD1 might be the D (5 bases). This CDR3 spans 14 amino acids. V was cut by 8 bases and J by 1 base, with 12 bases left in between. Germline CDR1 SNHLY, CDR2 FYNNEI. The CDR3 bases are TGTGCCAGCGGGGCCACAAGATCCTACAATGAGCAGTTCTTC. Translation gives CASGATRSYNEQFF.

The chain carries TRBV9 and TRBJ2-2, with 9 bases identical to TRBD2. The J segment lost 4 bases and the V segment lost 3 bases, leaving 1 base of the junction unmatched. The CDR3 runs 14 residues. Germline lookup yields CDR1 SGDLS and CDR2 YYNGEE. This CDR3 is CASSDSGSTGELFF. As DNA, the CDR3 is TGTGCCAGCAGCGATAGCGGGAGCACCGGGGAGCTGTTTTTT.

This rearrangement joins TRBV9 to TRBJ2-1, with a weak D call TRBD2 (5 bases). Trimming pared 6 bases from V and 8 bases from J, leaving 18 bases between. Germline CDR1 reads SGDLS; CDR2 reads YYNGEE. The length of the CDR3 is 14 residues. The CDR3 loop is CASTPRGAEDEQFF. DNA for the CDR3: TGTGCCAGCACCCCCCGGGGTGCGGAAGATGAGCAGTTCTTC.

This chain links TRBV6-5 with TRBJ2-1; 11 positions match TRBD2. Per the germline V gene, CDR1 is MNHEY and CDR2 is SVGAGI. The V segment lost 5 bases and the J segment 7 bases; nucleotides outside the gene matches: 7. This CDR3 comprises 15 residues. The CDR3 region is CASSPLAGVGNEQFF. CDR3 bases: TGTGCCAGCAGTCCACTAGCGGGAGTAGGTAATGAGCAGTTCTTC.

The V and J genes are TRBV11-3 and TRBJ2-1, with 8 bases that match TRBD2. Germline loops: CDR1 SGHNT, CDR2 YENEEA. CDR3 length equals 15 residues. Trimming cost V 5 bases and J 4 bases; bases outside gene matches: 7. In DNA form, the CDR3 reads TGTGCCAGCAGCCCCAGCGGGGGTATATACAATGAGCAGTTCTTC. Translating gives CASSPSGGIYNEQFF.

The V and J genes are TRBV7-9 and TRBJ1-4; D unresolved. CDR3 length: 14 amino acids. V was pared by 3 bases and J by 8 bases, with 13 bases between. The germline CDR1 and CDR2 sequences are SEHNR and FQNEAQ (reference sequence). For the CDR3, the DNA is TGTGCCAGCAGCTTCGCGGGGATGGGAGAAAAACTGTTTTTT. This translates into CASSFAGMGEKLFF.

CDR3 residues: CASSLDVGDTEAFF. CDR3 nucleotide sequence: TGTGCCAGCAGCTTGGATGTAGGGGACACTGAAGCTTTCTTT. The chain employs TRBV5-8 and TRBJ1-1, with D possibly matching TRBD1 (5 bases). Between the trimmed V and J ends, which lost 0 bases and 3 bases, there was a span of 9 bases. Germline CDR1 and CDR2: SGHTS and YDEGEE. CDR3 length equals 14 residues.

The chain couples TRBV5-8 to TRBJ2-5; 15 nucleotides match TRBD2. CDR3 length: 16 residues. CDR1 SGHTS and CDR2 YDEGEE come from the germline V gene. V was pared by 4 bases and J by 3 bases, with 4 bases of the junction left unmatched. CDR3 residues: CASSLWTSGGEETQYF. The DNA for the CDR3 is TGTGCCAGCAGCCTCTGGACTAGCGGGGGGGAAGAGACCCAGTACTTC.

The CDR3 loop reads CASIPGQGGYGYTF. DNA of the CDR3: TGTGCCAGCATCCCGGGACAGGGTGGTTATGGCTACACCTTC. The rearrangement uses TRBV28 and TRBJ1-2; 9 bases agree with TRBD1. CDR3 length: 14 amino acids. Losses at the gene ends were 7 bases for V and 5 bases for J; bases not matched to a gene: 8. Germline loops: CDR1 MDHEN, CDR2 SYDVKM.

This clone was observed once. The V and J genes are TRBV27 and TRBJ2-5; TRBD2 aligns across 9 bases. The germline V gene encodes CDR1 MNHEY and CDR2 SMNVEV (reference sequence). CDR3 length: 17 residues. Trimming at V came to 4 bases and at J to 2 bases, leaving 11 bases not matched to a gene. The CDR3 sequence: CASSWRGGAWTQETQYF. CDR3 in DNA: TGTGCCAGCAGTTGGCGCGGGGGGGCTTGGACGCAAGAGACCCAGTACTTC.

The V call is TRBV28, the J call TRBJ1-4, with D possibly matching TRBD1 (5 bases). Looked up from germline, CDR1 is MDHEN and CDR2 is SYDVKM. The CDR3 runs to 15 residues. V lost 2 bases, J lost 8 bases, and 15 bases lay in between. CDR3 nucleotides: TGTGCCAGCAGTTTACCCGAACAGGTGGGAGAAAAACTGTTTTTT. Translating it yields CASSLPEQVGEKLFF.

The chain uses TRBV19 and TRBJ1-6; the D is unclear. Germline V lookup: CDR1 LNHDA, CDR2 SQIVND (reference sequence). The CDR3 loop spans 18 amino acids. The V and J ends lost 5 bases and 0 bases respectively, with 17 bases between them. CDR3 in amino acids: CASSPTQPRSSYNSPLHF. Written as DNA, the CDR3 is TGTGCCAGTAGTCCGACCCAGCCTAGGAGCTCCTATAATTCACCCCTCCACTTT.

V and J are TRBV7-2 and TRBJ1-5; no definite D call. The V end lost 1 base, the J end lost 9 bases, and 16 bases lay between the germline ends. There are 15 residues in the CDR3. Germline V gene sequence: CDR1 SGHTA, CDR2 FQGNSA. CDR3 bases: TGTGCCAGCAGCTTAGATATAGAAGGTAGCGGGCCCCAGCATTTT. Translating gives CASSLDIEGSGPQHF.